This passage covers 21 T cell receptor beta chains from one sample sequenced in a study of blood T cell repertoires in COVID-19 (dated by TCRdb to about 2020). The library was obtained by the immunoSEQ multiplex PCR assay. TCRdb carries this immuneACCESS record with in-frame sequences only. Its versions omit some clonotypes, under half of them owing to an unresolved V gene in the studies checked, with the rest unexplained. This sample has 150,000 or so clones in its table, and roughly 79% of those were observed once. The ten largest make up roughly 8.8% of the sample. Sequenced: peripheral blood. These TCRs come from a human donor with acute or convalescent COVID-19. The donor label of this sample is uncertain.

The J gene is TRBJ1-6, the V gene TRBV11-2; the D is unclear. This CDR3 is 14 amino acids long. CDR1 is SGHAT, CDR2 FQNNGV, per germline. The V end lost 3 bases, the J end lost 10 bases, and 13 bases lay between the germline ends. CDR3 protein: CASSFTGRGSPLHF. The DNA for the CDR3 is TGTGCCAGCAGCTTTACCGGACGAGGGTCACCCCTCCACTTT.

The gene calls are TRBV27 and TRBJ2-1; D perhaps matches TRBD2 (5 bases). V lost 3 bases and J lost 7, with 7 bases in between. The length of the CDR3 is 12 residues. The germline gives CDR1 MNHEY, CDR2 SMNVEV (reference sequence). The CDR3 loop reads CASSFGGNEQFF. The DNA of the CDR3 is TGTGCCAGCAGTTTCGGCGGGAATGAGCAGTTCTTC.

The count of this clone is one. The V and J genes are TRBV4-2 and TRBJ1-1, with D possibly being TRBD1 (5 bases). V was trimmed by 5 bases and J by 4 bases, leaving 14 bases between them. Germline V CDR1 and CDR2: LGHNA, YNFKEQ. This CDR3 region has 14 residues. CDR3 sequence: CASSSGEAGTEAFF. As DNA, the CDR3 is TGTGCCAGCAGCTCGGGGGAAGCCGGCACTGAAGCTTTCTTT.

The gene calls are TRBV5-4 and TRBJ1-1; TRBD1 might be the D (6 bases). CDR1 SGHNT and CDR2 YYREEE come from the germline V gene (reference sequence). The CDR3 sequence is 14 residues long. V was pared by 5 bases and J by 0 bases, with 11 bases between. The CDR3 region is CASRYRAVNTEAFF. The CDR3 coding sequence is TGTGCCAGCAGATACAGGGCCGTGAACACTGAAGCTTTCTTT.

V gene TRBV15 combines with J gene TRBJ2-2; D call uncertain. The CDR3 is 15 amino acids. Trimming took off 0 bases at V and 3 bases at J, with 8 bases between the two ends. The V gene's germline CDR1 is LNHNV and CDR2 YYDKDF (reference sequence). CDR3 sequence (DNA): TGTGCCACCAGCAGAGAAGTGGGCTACACCGGGGAGCTGTTTTTT. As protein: CATSREVGYTGELFF.

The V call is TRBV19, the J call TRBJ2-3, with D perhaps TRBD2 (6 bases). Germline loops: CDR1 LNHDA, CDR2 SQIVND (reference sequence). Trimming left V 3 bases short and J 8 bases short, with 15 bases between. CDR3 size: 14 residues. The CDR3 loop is CASSILEGTGTQYF. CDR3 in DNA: TGTGCCAGTAGTATTTTGGAGGGGACGGGTACGCAGTATTTT.

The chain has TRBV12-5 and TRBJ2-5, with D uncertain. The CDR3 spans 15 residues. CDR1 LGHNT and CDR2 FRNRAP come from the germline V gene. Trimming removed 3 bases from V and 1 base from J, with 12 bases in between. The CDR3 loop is CASGLSYYGQETQYF. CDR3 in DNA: TGTGCTAGTGGTTTAAGTTATTACGGCCAAGAGACCCAGTACTTC.

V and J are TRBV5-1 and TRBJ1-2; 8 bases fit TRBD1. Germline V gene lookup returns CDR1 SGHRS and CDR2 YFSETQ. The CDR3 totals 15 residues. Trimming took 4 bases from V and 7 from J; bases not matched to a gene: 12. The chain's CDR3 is CASSPLPGQGAGYTF. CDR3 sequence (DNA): TGCGCCAGCAGCCCTCTTCCAGGACAGGGAGCTGGCTACACCTTC.

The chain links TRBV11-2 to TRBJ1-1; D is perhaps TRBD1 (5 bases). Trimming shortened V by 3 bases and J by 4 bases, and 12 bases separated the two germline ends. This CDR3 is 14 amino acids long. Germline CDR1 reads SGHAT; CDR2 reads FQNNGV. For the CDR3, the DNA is TGTGCCAGCAGCTTTGGGAGGGGAGGCACTGAAGCTTTCTTT. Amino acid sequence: CASSFGRGGTEAFF.

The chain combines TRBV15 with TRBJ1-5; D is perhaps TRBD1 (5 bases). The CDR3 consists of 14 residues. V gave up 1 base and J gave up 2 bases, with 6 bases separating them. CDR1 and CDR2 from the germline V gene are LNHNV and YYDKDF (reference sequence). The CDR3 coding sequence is TGTGCCACCAGCAGAGTAGGGGGCAATCAGCCCCAGCATTTT. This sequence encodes CATSRVGGNQPQHF.

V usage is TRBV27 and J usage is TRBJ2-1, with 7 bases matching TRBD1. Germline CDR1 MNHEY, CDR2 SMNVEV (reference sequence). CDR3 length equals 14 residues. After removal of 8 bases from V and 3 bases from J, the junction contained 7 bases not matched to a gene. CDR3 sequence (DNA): TGTGCCAGCCTCCAGGCAGGGGGCTACAATGAGCAGTTCTTC. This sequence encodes CASLQAGGYNEQFF.

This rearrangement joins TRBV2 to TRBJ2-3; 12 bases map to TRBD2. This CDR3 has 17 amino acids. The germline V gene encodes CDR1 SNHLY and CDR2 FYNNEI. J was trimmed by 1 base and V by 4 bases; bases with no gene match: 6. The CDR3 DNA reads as TGTGCCAGCAGTGGTGGGACTAGCGGGCTCCGCACAGATACGCAGTATTTT. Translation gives CASSGGTSGLRTDTQYF.

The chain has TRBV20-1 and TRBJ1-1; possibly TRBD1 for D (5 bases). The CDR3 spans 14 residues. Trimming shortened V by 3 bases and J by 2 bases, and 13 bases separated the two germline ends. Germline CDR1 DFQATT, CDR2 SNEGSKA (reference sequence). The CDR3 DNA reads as TGCAGTGCTAGTCGGGCGGGGGTTAACACTGAAGCTTTCTTT. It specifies CSASRAGVNTEAFF.

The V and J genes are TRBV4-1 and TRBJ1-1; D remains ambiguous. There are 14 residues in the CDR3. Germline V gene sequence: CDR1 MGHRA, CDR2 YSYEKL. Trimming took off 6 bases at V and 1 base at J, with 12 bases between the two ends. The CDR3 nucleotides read TGCGCCAGCAGTGGCCCTTTAAGGAACACTGAAGCTTTCTTT. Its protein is CASSGPLRNTEAFF.

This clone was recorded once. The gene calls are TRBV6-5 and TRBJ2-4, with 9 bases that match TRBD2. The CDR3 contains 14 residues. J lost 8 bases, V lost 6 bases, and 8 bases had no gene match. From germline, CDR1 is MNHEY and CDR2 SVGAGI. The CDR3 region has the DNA TGTGCCAGCAGCATAGCGGGGGCCTCCTACATTCAGTACTTC. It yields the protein CASSIAGASYIQYF.

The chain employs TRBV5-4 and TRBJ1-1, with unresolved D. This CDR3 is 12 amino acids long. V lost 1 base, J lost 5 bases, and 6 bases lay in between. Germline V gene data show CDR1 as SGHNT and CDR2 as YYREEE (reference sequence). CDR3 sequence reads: CASSLSPTEAFF. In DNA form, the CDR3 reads TGTGCCAGCAGCTTGAGCCCGACTGAAGCTTTCTTT.

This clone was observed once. CDR3 in amino acids: CASSLEPPVADTIYF. CDR3 sequence (DNA): TGCGCCAGCAGCTTAGAGCCCCCCGTGGCGGACACCATATATTTT. The V gene is TRBV5-1, the J gene TRBJ1-3, with D uncertain. This CDR3 is built from 15 residues. V was pared by 2 bases and J by 8 bases, with 17 bases between. CDR1 and CDR2 (germline): SGHRS, YFSETQ.

The CDR3 loop is CASSIGWPGQRNGELFF. CDR3 nucleotides: TGTGCCAGTAGTATAGGATGGCCAGGGCAAAGAAACGGGGAGCTGTTTTTT. The gene calls are TRBV19 and TRBJ2-2, with TRBD1 as a possible D gene (5 bases). This CDR3 is 17 amino acids long. Trimming left V 1 base short and J 7 bases short, with 19 bases between. CDR1 is LNHDA, CDR2 SQIVND, per germline (reference sequence).

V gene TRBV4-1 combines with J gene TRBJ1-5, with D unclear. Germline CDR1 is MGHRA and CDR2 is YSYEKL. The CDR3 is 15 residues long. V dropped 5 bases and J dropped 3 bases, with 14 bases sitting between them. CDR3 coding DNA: TGCGCCAGCAGCGGTCAACCGGAGTACAATCAGCCCCAGCATTTT. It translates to CASSGQPEYNQPQHF.

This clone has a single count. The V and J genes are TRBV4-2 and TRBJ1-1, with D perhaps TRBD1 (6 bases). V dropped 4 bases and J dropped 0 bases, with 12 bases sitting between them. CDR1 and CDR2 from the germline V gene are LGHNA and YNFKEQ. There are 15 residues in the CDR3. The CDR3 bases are TGTGCCAGCAGCCCTTGGGCAGGGGTGAACACTGAAGCTTTCTTT. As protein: CASSPWAGVNTEAFF.

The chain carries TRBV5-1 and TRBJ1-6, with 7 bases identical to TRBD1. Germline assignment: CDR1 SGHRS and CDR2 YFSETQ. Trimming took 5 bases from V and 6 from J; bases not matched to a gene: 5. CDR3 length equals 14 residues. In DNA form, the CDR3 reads TGCGCCAGCAGTGACACAGGGGTTAATTCACCCCTCCACTTT. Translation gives CASSDTGVNSPLHF.